The sequence of this T cell receptor (beta chain) was determined in a study of T-cell reconstitution after alpha-beta-depleted transplantation in children (dated by TCRdb to the mid-2010s). Concerning the study at large: Using TCR repertoire profiling, the study quantitatively followed how T-cell immune reconstitution unfolded in children after TCRalphabeta/CD19-depleted allogeneic hematopoietic cell transplantation. Here is what the overall study found, with its caveats: Apparently early alphabetaT-cell count recovery about two months after transplant reportedly relied on only several hundred rapidly expanded clones derived from non-depleted graft cells. In some patients, the high TCRbeta diversity seen at day 60 was put down to recipient T cells and intrathymic progenitors that had survived conditioning. The frequencies of hyperexpanded clones fell over the following months, and after one year, T-cell counts and TCRbeta diversity were mostly attributed to newly produced T cells.

Library construction relied on PCR. Sequencing took place on an Illumina HiSeq 2500. Molecular barcoding was employed in the preparation of TCR libraries, with unique molecular identifiers being used to normalize TCRbeta repertoire quantification. TCRdb trimmed the raw reads at Q25, called clones with MiXCR and kept productive beta chains. Rows with a matching CDR3 protein are joined into one entry that keeps the most common DNA and genes. Within this sample are approximately 500,000 distinct CDR3 sequences, with over 9.5% of them counted one time only. The ten largest clones take up 2% of the sample. This clonotype was counted between two and nine times. The clone's antigen remains unknown. There are no base qualities to consult, and no much larger clone falls within one base. Explained via the paper, the treatment or condition label denotes: allogeneic hematopoietic cell transplantation with graft depleted of TCRalphabeta T cells and CD19 B cells. The children who served as transplant recipients had been given grafts of TCRalphabeta/CD19-depleted allogeneic hematopoietic cells.

The germline V gene (reference sequence) yields DFQATT for CDR1 and SNEGSKA for CDR2. Its CDR3 holds 13 amino acids, cysteine through phenylalanine. Of all the DNA, just the CDR3 is kept, 39 bases in frame from base 1. V loses 0 bases at its end and J loses 13 bases; junction bases beyond the gene matches: 7. The chain uses TRBV20-1 and TRBJ2-4, with 9 junctional bases fitting TRBD2. The starting material was PBMCs, obtained before TCRalphabeta/CD19-depleted stem cell transplant. This clonotype was sampled from a child aged 2 to 10 with inherited bone marrow failure, due to receive a stem cell transplant. The CDR3 amino acid sequence is: CSARDWTSANQYF. DNA sequence: TGCAGTGCTAGAGACTGGACTAGCGCTAACCAGTACTTC.